These 28 T cell receptor beta chains originate from one sample sequenced in a study of CD8+ T cells in alopecia areata. Reverse transcription of extracted RNA yielded cDNA, which provided the sequencing template. Produced via immunoSEQ multiplex PCR; TCRdb's table is partial and in-frame only. The table lists more than 150,000 clones, around 58% of them singletons, with around 12% in the top ten. Treatment described: oral pan-JAK inhibitor, 5-10 mg twice daily. Sample: CD8+ T cells sorted from blood, taken at week 24, from a patient treated with tofacitinib. The receptor set was obtained from a human donor with alopecia areata.

Worth noting for this clone: Other DNA sequences in the same sample also yield this CDR3. V usage is TRBV4-1 and J usage is TRBJ2-3; D is unresolved. Germline V gene data show CDR1 as MGHRA and CDR2 as YSYEKL. The CDR3 is 13 residues long. Trimming pared 1 base from V and 6 bases from J, leaving 8 bases between. The CDR3 nucleotides are TGCGCCAGCAGCCAAGCCGGTGGGGATACGCAGTATTTT. This encodes CASSQAGGDTQYF.

This chain uses TRBV2 with TRBJ1-5, with D unclear. The V and J ends lost 8 bases and 0 bases respectively, with 11 bases between them. CDR3 length: 14 residues. Germline V gene data show CDR1 as SNHLY and CDR2 as FYNNEI. Here the CDR3 reads CASAPVYSNQPQHF. Written as DNA, the CDR3 is TGTGCCAGCGCTCCTGTTTATAGCAATCAGCCCCAGCATTTT.

This clone appeared a few times. The rearrangement uses TRBV29-1 and TRBJ1-1; D is unresolved. The CDR3 loop spans 15 amino acids. Germline-derived CDR1 and CDR2 are SQVTM and ANQGSEA. Trimming removed 2 bases from V and 3 bases from J, with 16 bases in between. CDR3: CSVEIDGIGDTEAFF. CDR3 sequence (DNA): TGCAGCGTTGAAATTGACGGGATTGGAGACACTGAAGCTTTCTTT.

This chain joins TRBV2 and TRBJ2-3; a weak D match, TRBD1 (7 bases). This CDR3 spans 17 amino acids. V gave up 1 base and J gave up 0 bases, with 14 bases separating them. The germline gives CDR1 SNHLY, CDR2 FYNNEI. The CDR3 is CASSEGRGRPSTDTQYF. CDR3 bases: TGTGCCAGCAGTGAAGGGAGGGGGCGCCCTAGCACAGATACGCAGTATTTT.

This clone was counted between two and nine times. V gene TRBV5-6 combines with J gene TRBJ2-1; D uncertain. The CDR3 spans 17 residues. V dropped 1 base and J dropped 3 bases, with 17 bases sitting between them. The germline CDR1 and CDR2 sequences are SGHDT and YYEEEE. CDR3 sequence reads: CASSLIFTGLVYNEQFF. In nucleotides, the CDR3 is TGTGCCAGCAGCTTGATTTTTACTGGGTTGGTCTACAATGAGCAGTTCTTC.

This chain uses TRBV7-9 with TRBJ1-2; D ambiguous. Germline CDR1 SEHNR, CDR2 FQNEAQ (reference sequence). This CDR3 has 15 amino acids. Trimming removed 1 base from V and 5 bases from J, with 14 bases in between. CDR3: CASSLVGGRPYGYTF. For the CDR3, the DNA is TGTGCCAGCAGCTTAGTAGGAGGCAGACCATATGGCTACACCTTC.

The J gene is TRBJ1-1, the V gene TRBV5-6, with 7 positions matching TRBD1. This CDR3 region has 13 residues. Germline trimming cut 1 base from V and 5 bases from J; bases unmatched to any gene: 2. Germline V CDR1 and CDR2: SGHDT, YYEEEE. The CDR3 DNA follows: TGTGCCAGCAGCTTGCCAGGGGGAACTGAAGCTTTCTTT. This translates into CASSLPGGTEAFF.

This clone has a handful of counts. The CDR3 loop reads CASSLRLAGVGDTQYF. As DNA, the CDR3 is TGTGCCAGCAGCCTCCGACTAGCGGGGGTTGGAGATACGCAGTATTTT. This sequence joins TRBV7-6 and TRBJ2-3, with 12 bases lining up with TRBD2. Germline CDR1 is SGHVS and CDR2 is FNYEAQ. CDR3 length: 16 residues. V shed 5 bases and J 5 bases; nucleotides not matched to a gene: 8.

This chain uses TRBV7-9 with TRBJ1-5; D is uncertain. Germline-derived CDR1 and CDR2 are SEHNR and FQNEAQ (reference sequence). Trimming removed 5 bases from V and 3 bases from J, with 8 bases in between. CDR3 size: 13 residues. CDR3 coding DNA: TGTGCCAGCAGCCCTGGGGTCAATCAGCCCCAGCATTTT. Translated: CASSPGVNQPQHF.

J is TRBJ1-1 and V is TRBV7-9, with D hard to call. The CDR3 length is 11 residues. V shed 2 bases and J shed 8 bases, with 6 bases lying between them. Germline values: CDR1 SEHNR, CDR2 FQNEAQ (reference sequence). The CDR3 nucleotides are TGTGCCAGCAGCTTACCGGAGGAAGCTTTCTTT. Translation: CASSLPEEAFF.

Only a few counts were recorded for this clone. The V gene is TRBV29-1, the J gene TRBJ2-2; TRBD1 is a possible D gene (6 bases). The V end was cut by 5 bases, the J end by 4 bases, with 8 bases between. The CDR3 runs 12 residues. The germline V gene encodes CDR1 SQVTM and CDR2 ANQGSEA. In DNA, the CDR3 is TGCAGCGTTCGCAGGGGCACCGGGGAGCTGTTTTTT. Encoded protein: CSVRRGTGELFF.

The rearrangement links TRBV19 to TRBJ1-1; 8 bases map to TRBD1. Per germline, CDR1 LNHDA and CDR2 SQIVND (reference sequence). The CDR3 totals 15 residues. V trimming: 7 bases; J trimming: 5 bases; junction bases outside the gene matches: 12. The DNA for the CDR3 is TGTGCCAGTACAATGAGGACAGGGATGGTTACTGAAGCTTTCTTT. Protein: CASTMRTGMVTEAFF.

This clone was counted a few times. CDR3 in DNA: TGTGCCAGCAGCTTGTCTACAGACTTAGCCAAAAACATTCAGTACTTC. This translates into CASSLSTDLAKNIQYF. J is TRBJ2-4 and V is TRBV5-5; D remains unclear. The CDR3 length is 16 residues. V lost 1 base and J 0 bases, leaving 11 bases between the germline ends. CDR1 is SGHKS and CDR2 is YYEKEE in the germline V gene (reference sequence).

The chain carries TRBV25-1 and TRBJ1-1, with a possible D match to TRBD1 (6 bases). V was trimmed by 3 bases and J by 5 bases, leaving 22 bases between them. Germline V gene sequence: CDR1 MGHDK, CDR2 SYGVNS. CDR3 size: 17 residues. The CDR3 spells CASSDGKQGFLWTEAFF. The CDR3 nucleotides read TGTGCCAGCAGTGACGGCAAACAGGGTTTTCTCTGGACTGAAGCTTTCTTT.

This clone has a handful of counts. This chain joins TRBV29-1 and TRBJ1-3, with D maybe TRBD1 (6 bases). Trimming removed 2 bases from V and 2 bases from J, with 13 bases in between. The CDR3 contains 15 residues. In germline, CDR1 is SQVTM, CDR2 ANQGSEA. CDR3 region: CSVEWSGTPGNTIYF. CDR3 DNA sequence: TGCAGCGTTGAATGGTCGGGGACACCTGGAAACACCATATATTTT.

The chain combines TRBV4-1 with TRBJ2-1; no firm D call. CDR3 length equals 13 residues. Looked up from germline, CDR1 is MGHRA and CDR2 is YSYEKL. V was clipped by 1 base and J by 4 bases, with 5 bases between them. The CDR3 DNA sequence: TGCGCCAGCAGCCAAGTTCGGTACAATGAGCAGTTCTTC. Translated, it gives CASSQVRYNEQFF.

The rearrangement joins TRBV20-1 to TRBJ2-1; D might be TRBD2 (6 bases). Germline V gene lookup returns CDR1 DFQATT and CDR2 SNEGSKA (reference sequence). Between the trimmed V and J ends, which lost 7 bases and 7 bases, there was a span of 11 bases. This CDR3 contains 11 residues. In nucleotides, the CDR3 is TGCAGTGTCCCGGCGGGGAATGAGCAGTTCTTC. As protein: CSVPAGNEQFF.

This clone turned up a few times. The CDR3 spells CASSDARVGEQFF. CDR3 coding DNA: TGTGCCAGCAGTGACGCCAGGGTGGGTGAGCAGTTCTTC. The chain carries TRBV25-1 and TRBJ2-1; the D gene is possibly TRBD1 (5 bases). V was trimmed by 3 bases and J by 9 bases, leaving 12 bases between them. CDR3 length: 13 amino acids. Germline V gene data show CDR1 as MGHDK and CDR2 as SYGVNS.

V and J are TRBV29-1 and TRBJ1-1; tentative D call: TRBD1 (5 bases). The CDR3 totals 14 residues. Germline V gene lookup returns CDR1 SQVTM and CDR2 ANQGSEA. V lost 4 bases and J lost 1, with 13 bases in between. CDR3 nucleotides: TGCAGCGTTGGGGCAGGGTCTGGGAACACTGAAGCTTTCTTT. Translated: CSVGAGSGNTEAFF.

The J gene is TRBJ2-2, the V gene TRBV29-1; D is unresolved. CDR1 SQVTM and CDR2 ANQGSEA come from the germline V gene. The CDR3 contains 12 residues. Trimming removed 5 bases from V and 4 bases from J, with 8 bases in between. This CDR3 is CSVFGGTGELFF. DNA for the CDR3: TGCAGCGTTTTCGGCGGCACCGGGGAGCTGTTTTTT.

This clone was seen a few times. This chain uses TRBV7-9 with TRBJ2-1; D remains unclear. The CDR3 covers 12 residues. V was clipped by 1 base and J by 6 bases, with 4 bases between them. Germline loops: CDR1 SEHNR, CDR2 FQNEAQ (reference sequence). This CDR3 reads CASSLGVNEQFF. In DNA form, the CDR3 reads TGTGCCAGCAGCTTAGGGGTCAATGAGCAGTTCTTC.

The CDR3 protein is CAWSVGTGWDEQYF. The CDR3 region has the DNA TGTGCCTGGAGTGTGGGGACAGGGTGGGACGAGCAGTACTTC. The chain employs TRBV30 and TRBJ2-7, with TRBD1 matching 9 bases. The ends lost 0 bases at V and 5 bases at J; junction bases unmatched: 5. Per the germline V gene, CDR1 is GTSNPN and CDR2 is SVGIG (reference sequence). The CDR3 covers 14 residues.

The rearrangement uses TRBV15 and TRBJ1-1; D unclear. This CDR3 contains 13 residues. Germline V gives CDR1 LNHNV, CDR2 YYDKDF (reference sequence). Trimming took 0 bases from V and 4 from J, leaving 6 bases between them. The CDR3 loop is CATSRDGRTEAFF. The CDR3 DNA follows: TGTGCCACCAGCAGAGACGGGCGCACTGAAGCTTTCTTT.

The CDR3 sequence: CASSLTSYNEQFF. DNA of the CDR3: TGTGCCAGCAGCTTAACCAGTTACAATGAGCAGTTCTTC. The gene calls are TRBV7-9 and TRBJ2-1; D uncertain. Germline CDR1 and CDR2: SEHNR and FQNEAQ (reference sequence). The CDR3 contains 13 residues. Trimming took 2 bases from V and 4 from J, leaving 6 bases between them.

The chain links TRBV6-5 to TRBJ2-7; possibly TRBD2 for D (5 bases). Germline V gene data show CDR1 as MNHEY and CDR2 as SVGAGI. The CDR3 spans 13 residues. Trimming removed 4 bases at V and 5 bases at J, with 12 bases between. The CDR3 region has the DNA TGTGCCAGCAGTTTGGGCCCCGGGAACGAGCAGTACTTC. Translation: CASSLGPGNEQYF.

Regarding this clone: Other DNA sequences of this sample code for an identical CDR3. This chain uses TRBV4-1 with TRBJ2-3, with D unresolved. The CDR3 loop spans 11 amino acids. V was pared by 4 bases and J by 6 bases, with 5 bases between. In germline, CDR1 is MGHRA, CDR2 YSYEKL. CDR3 loop: CASSPGDTQYF. The CDR3 DNA follows: TGCGCCAGCAGCCCTGGGGATACGCAGTATTTT.

The table lists this clone with a few counts. The chain joins TRBV6-5 to TRBJ1-1; D gene unclear. The CDR3 spans 14 residues. Germline assignment: CDR1 MNHEY and CDR2 SVGAGI. V lost 4 bases to trimming and J lost 4 bases, with 13 bases between them. CDR3: CASSWGSSGTEAFF. The CDR3 DNA is TGTGCCAGCAGTTGGGGTTCTTCGGGCACTGAAGCTTTCTTT.

The rearrangement uses TRBV4-1 and TRBJ1-1; weak D call: TRBD1 (6 bases). The germline gives CDR1 MGHRA, CDR2 YSYEKL. The V and J ends lost 1 base and 6 bases respectively, with 18 bases between them. This CDR3 is built from 16 residues. CDR3 nucleotides: TGCGCCAGCAGCCAAGCATCAAGGGGACATCACCCTGAAGCTTTCTTT. Translating it yields CASSQASRGHHPEAFF.